A single sample gave rise to the 29 T cell receptor beta chains below, sequenced in a study of CD8 T cells in Susac syndrome. Random hexamers primed reverse transcription of about 0.45 to 1 ug RNA. TCRdb processed the immunoSEQ multiplex PCR reads anew with MiXCR; each CDR3 protein has one entry. The sample records about 140,000 distinct CDR3 sequences, approximately 95% being singletons. What was sequenced was CD8+ T cells from PBMCs. These receptors all come from a human donor with Susac syndrome.

The chain uses TRBV7-8 and TRBJ1-1; D not resolved. The CDR3 is 15 residues long. V lost 1 base, J lost 4 bases, and 13 bases lay in between. The germline V gene has CDR1 SGHVS and CDR2 FQNEAQ. CDR3 in amino acids: CASSLEMSRGTEAFF. For the CDR3, the DNA is TGTGCCAGCAGCTTAGAAATGTCCCGAGGCACTGAAGCTTTCTTT.

CDR3 DNA sequence: TGTGCCAGCAGCTTGTTCGCCGGTAACACTGAAGCTTTCTTT. This sequence encodes CASSLFAGNTEAFF. The V gene is TRBV5-6, the J gene TRBJ1-1; no firm D call. The V end lost 1 base, the J end lost 2 bases, and 9 bases lay between the germline ends. Germline V gene data show CDR1 as SGHDT and CDR2 as YYEEEE. The CDR3 is 14 residues long.

The V call is TRBV27, the J call TRBJ2-1, with 9 bases matching TRBD2. The CDR3 length is 19 residues. The trim removed 3 bases at V and 4 bases at J, leaving 16 bases unmatched. The germline gives CDR1 MNHEY, CDR2 SMNVEV (reference sequence). As DNA, the CDR3 is TGTGCCAGCAGTTTTGGAAACTTCGGGCTGGCGGGAGGGTACAATGAGCAGTTCTTC. This translates into CASSFGNFGLAGGYNEQFF.

The chain is built from TRBV28 and TRBJ2-7; D may correspond to TRBD1 or TRBD2 (5 bases each). V gave up 6 bases and J gave up 2 bases, with 20 bases separating them. Per the germline V gene, CDR1 is MDHEN and CDR2 is SYDVKM. The CDR3 spans 16 residues. CDR3 DNA sequence: TGTGCCAGCAGCGCCATGAGGGGCTCCCTTGCCTACGAGCAGTACTTC. It codes for CASSAMRGSLAYEQYF.

The genes are TRBV25-1 and TRBJ2-1, with D possibly matching TRBD2 (6 bases). With 3 bases removed from V and 4 bases from J, the gap between germline ends came to 16 bases. The CDR3 spans 16 residues. Germline V gene sequence: CDR1 MGHDK, CDR2 SYGVNS. CDR3 coding DNA: TGTGCCAGCAGTGAGGCAGGTGGGACTGCATACAATGAGCAGTTCTTC. Protein: CASSEAGGTAYNEQFF.

The chain combines TRBV4-1 with TRBJ2-1; D possibly uses TRBD1 or TRBD2 (7 bases each). This CDR3 comprises 12 residues. From germline, CDR1 is MGHRA and CDR2 YSYEKL. This CDR3 reads CVRAQGGYEQFF. CDR3 DNA sequence: TGCGTCCGGGCCCAGGGGGGGTATGAGCAGTTCTTC.

The genes are TRBV5-1 and TRBJ2-3, with D possibly matching TRBD2 (5 bases). Germline CDR1 SGHRS, CDR2 YFSETQ. The CDR3 has 16 residues. Deletions cut 2 bases from V and 4 bases from J, with 17 bases between. The CDR3 is CASSFVWLALADTQYF. As DNA, the CDR3 is TGCGCCAGCAGCTTTGTGTGGCTAGCCTTAGCAGATACGCAGTATTTT.

This chain links TRBV14 with TRBJ2-3; 11 bases map to TRBD2. J gave up 5 bases and V 1 base, and 8 bases lay outside the gene matches. Germline-derived CDR1 and CDR2 are SGHDN and FVKESK. This CDR3 region has 17 residues. CDR3 nucleotides: TGTGCCAGCAGCCAAGGGCTAGCGGGAGGATGGGGAGATACGCAGTATTTT. This codes for CASSQGLAGGWGDTQYF.

V usage is TRBV3-1 and J usage is TRBJ2-3; D is possibly TRBD2 (5 bases). The V gene lost 1 base and the J gene lost 5 bases, with 7 bases spanning the gap. Germline V lookup: CDR1 LGHDT, CDR2 YNNKEL (reference sequence). This CDR3 spans 13 amino acids. CDR3 DNA sequence: TGTGCCAGCAGCCAAGTTGAGGGAGATACGCAGTATTTT. It translates to CASSQVEGDTQYF.

This chain joins TRBV5-4 and TRBJ2-4; 8 nucleotides line up with TRBD2. Trimming at V came to 5 bases and at J to 8 bases, leaving 9 bases not matched to a gene. This CDR3 has 14 residues. CDR1 and CDR2 (germline): SGHNT, YYREEE (reference sequence). The CDR3 spells CASRLSGSSDIQYF. The CDR3, as DNA: TGTGCCAGCAGGTTGAGCGGGAGCTCTGACATTCAGTACTTC.

This clonotype was found a few times. Here the CDR3 reads CASSSGQGLQPQHF. As DNA, the CDR3 is TGTGCCAGCAGTTCTGGACAGGGACTGCAGCCCCAGCATTTT. The chain links TRBV28 to TRBJ1-5; TRBD1 matches 8 bases. CDR3 length equals 14 residues. V lost 4 bases to trimming and J lost 7 bases; unmatched junction nucleotides: 6. Germline V lookup: CDR1 MDHEN, CDR2 SYDVKM.

V gene TRBV5-8 combines with J gene TRBJ1-2; D gene unclear. V was pared by 1 base and J by 7 bases, with 14 bases between. This CDR3 has 14 amino acids. From germline, CDR1 is SGHTS and CDR2 YDEGEE. The DNA of the CDR3 is TGTGCCAGCAGCTTGAAGCTAAACTTCCCTGGCTACACCTTC. The encoded protein is CASSLKLNFPGYTF.

CDR3 region: CATSRDGHYGYTF. In DNA, the CDR3 is TGTGCCACCAGCAGAGACGGGCACTATGGCTACACCTTC. The V and J genes are TRBV15 and TRBJ1-2; D is unclear. Germline lookup yields CDR1 LNHNV and CDR2 YYDKDF (reference sequence). Trimming pared 0 bases from V and 3 bases from J, leaving 5 bases between. The CDR3 contains 13 residues.

This clonotype was found once. The rearrangement links TRBV12-3 or TRBV12-4 to TRBJ2-7; D is perhaps TRBD1 (6 bases). Trimming took off 6 bases at V and 8 bases at J, with 14 bases between the two ends. This CDR3 has 12 residues. CDR3 region: CASSRPGTKQYF. For the CDR3, the DNA is TGTGCCAGCAGCCGCCCAGGGACAAAGCAGTACTTC.

V is TRBV28 and J is TRBJ2-3, with D possibly TRBD2 on 5 matching bases. The CDR3 is 16 residues long. Germline V gene sequence: CDR1 MDHEN, CDR2 SYDVKM. V lost 7 bases and J 0 bases, leaving 17 bases between the germline ends. The CDR3 coding sequence is TGTGCCAGCATCCCCCTACAGCGGCTAAGCACAGATACGCAGTATTTT. Residues: CASIPLQRLSTDTQYF.

The V and J genes are TRBV29-1 and TRBJ2-3, with D tentatively TRBD1 or TRBD2 (5 bases each). The CDR3 is 16 amino acids. Trimming cost V 3 bases and J 0 bases, with 16 bases left between them. Germline CDR1 SQVTM, CDR2 ANQGSEA. The CDR3 loop reads CSVEGVSDSSTDTQYF. The CDR3 DNA sequence: TGCAGCGTTGAGGGGGTCAGCGACTCTAGCACAGATACGCAGTATTTT.

This clonotype was counted a single time. The rearrangement joins TRBV29-1 to TRBJ2-6; D is perhaps TRBD1 (5 bases). Trimming removed 6 bases at V and 1 base at J, with 10 bases between. Germline CDR1 is SQVTM and CDR2 is ANQGSEA. The CDR3 contains 14 residues. This CDR3 reads CSVAGHSGANVLTF. The CDR3 DNA sequence: TGCAGCGTCGCCGGACATTCTGGGGCCAACGTCCTGACTTTC.

The chain carries TRBV30 and TRBJ1-1; unclear D gene. Trimming stripped 0 bases from V and 4 bases from J, with 24 bases between. CDR3 length equals 18 residues. The germline V gene encodes CDR1 GTSNPN and CDR2 SVGIG (reference sequence). CDR3 bases: TGTGCCTGGAGTGTACGATGGGGTGGACCCCCCCTCAGCACTGAAGCTTTCTTT. This sequence encodes CAWSVRWGGPPLSTEAFF.

The chain employs TRBV7-2 and TRBJ2-1; TRBD2 matches at 9 bases. The CDR3 runs to 15 residues. J was trimmed by 7 bases and V by 5 bases; bases with no gene match: 9. CDR1 is SGHTA, CDR2 FQGNSA, per germline. Written as DNA, the CDR3 is TGTGCCAGCAGCGTGGACGCGGGAGGGGGGAATGAGCAGTTCTTC. As protein: CASSVDAGGGNEQFF. Filled out from reference TRBV7-2 and TRBJ2-1, the complete variable domain reads GAGVSQSPSNKVTEKGKDVELRCDPISGHTALYWYRQSLGQGLEFLIYFQGNSAPDKSGLPSDRFSAERTGGSVSTLTIQRTQQEDSAVYLCASSVDAGGGNEQFFGPGTRLTVL.

V is TRBV27 and J is TRBJ2-7, with TRBD2 as a possible D gene (5 bases). The V gene lost 3 bases and the J gene lost 2 bases, with 14 bases spanning the gap. The CDR3 contains 15 residues. CDR1 is MNHEY, CDR2 SMNVEV, per germline (reference sequence). This CDR3 is CASSFGETLTYEQYF. The CDR3 bases are TGTGCCAGCAGTTTTGGGGAGACTCTTACCTACGAGCAGTACTTC.

The CDR3 DNA reads as TGCAGTGCTAAAACCGGGACTAGTTATGAGCAGTTCTTC. As protein: CSAKTGTSYEQFF. The chain carries TRBV20-1 and TRBJ2-1; 8 nucleotides line up with TRBD2. V shed 4 bases and J 8 bases; nucleotides not matched to a gene: 7. Germline loops: CDR1 DFQATT, CDR2 SNEGSKA (reference sequence). The length of the CDR3 is 13 residues.

The J gene is TRBJ2-3, the V gene TRBV4-1; no clear D gene. V was pared by 1 base and J by 2 bases, with 10 bases between. CDR1 MGHRA and CDR2 YSYEKL come from the germline V gene. This CDR3 contains 15 residues. The chain's CDR3 is CASSQGVGNTDTQYF. In DNA form, the CDR3 reads TGCGCCAGCAGCCAAGGGGTGGGAAACACAGATACGCAGTATTTT.

This rearrangement joins TRBV9 to TRBJ2-2; 11 positions match TRBD2. The CDR3 sequence is 18 residues long. Germline loops: CDR1 SGDLS, CDR2 YYNGEE. With V trimmed by 4 bases and J by 5 bases, 13 bases remained unmatched. The DNA for the CDR3 is TGTGCCAGCAGCAACCCCGGGACTAGCGGCTTCACTACCGGGGAGCTGTTTTTT. This sequence encodes CASSNPGTSGFTTGELFF.

This chain uses TRBV14 with TRBJ1-1, with D hard to call. Trimming removed 4 bases from V and 7 bases from J, with 13 bases in between. From germline, CDR1 is SGHDN and CDR2 FVKESK. This CDR3 contains 13 residues. As DNA, the CDR3 is TGTGCCAGCAGCCCAATCGGGTGGGGTGAAGCTTTCTTT. Translation: CASSPIGWGEAFF.

The chain combines TRBV29-1 with TRBJ2-1; 13 nucleotides align to TRBD2. Per germline, CDR1 SQVTM and CDR2 ANQGSEA. The J segment lost 2 bases and the V segment lost 0 bases, leaving 10 bases of the junction unmatched. The CDR3 runs to 19 residues. The CDR3: CSVEDIGLAGELPYNEQFF. The CDR3 region has the DNA TGCAGCGTTGAAGATATCGGACTAGCGGGAGAGTTGCCCTACAATGAGCAGTTCTTC.

The genes are TRBV5-1 and TRBJ2-3; D is unresolved. The CDR3 length is 16 residues. Germline V gene data show CDR1 as SGHRS and CDR2 as YFSETQ. V was shortened by 0 bases and J by 2 bases, with 13 bases between the two germline ends. The DNA of the CDR3 is TGCGCCAGCAGCTTGGGACTCGGCCAGGACACAGATACGCAGTATTTT. This codes for CASSLGLGQDTDTQYF. The whole variable domain, remainder taken from reference TRBV5-1 and TRBJ2-3, is KAGVTQTPRYLIKTRGQQVTLSCSPISGHRSVSWYQQTPGQGLQFLFEYFSETQRNKGNFPGRFSGRQFSNSRSEMNVSTLELGDSALYLCASSLGLGQDTDTQYFGPGTRLTVL.

This sequence joins TRBV13 and TRBJ2-7, with D perhaps TRBD2 (6 bases). Germline V CDR1 and CDR2: PRHDT, FYEKMQ (reference sequence). V was pared by 5 bases and J by 0 bases, with 14 bases between. The CDR3 spans 15 residues. CDR3: CASSLGEAGSYEQYF. In DNA, the CDR3 is TGTGCCAGCAGCCTTGGGGAGGCGGGCTCCTACGAGCAGTACTTC.

This sequence joins TRBV24-1 and TRBJ2-5; TRBD1 agrees at 7 bases. CDR1 is KGHDR, CDR2 SFDVKD, per germline. V was clipped by 4 bases and J by 4 bases; unmatched bases: 11. The CDR3 totals 16 residues. This CDR3 reads CATSDVRQGGGETQYF. CDR3 nucleotide sequence: TGTGCCACCAGTGACGTTAGACAGGGTGGTGGAGAGACCCAGTACTTC.

In its sample, this clonotype was seen a few times. The rearrangement joins TRBV7-2 to TRBJ2-2, with TRBD2 identical over 10 bases. CDR3 size: 17 residues. V lost 3 bases to trimming and J lost 6 bases; unmatched junction nucleotides: 10. Per germline, CDR1 SGHTA and CDR2 FQGNSA. CDR3 sequence (DNA): TGTGCCAGCAGCTTCAGGATGGGACTAGCGTTTGCCGGGGAGCTGTTTTTT. Translation gives CASSFRMGLAFAGELFF.